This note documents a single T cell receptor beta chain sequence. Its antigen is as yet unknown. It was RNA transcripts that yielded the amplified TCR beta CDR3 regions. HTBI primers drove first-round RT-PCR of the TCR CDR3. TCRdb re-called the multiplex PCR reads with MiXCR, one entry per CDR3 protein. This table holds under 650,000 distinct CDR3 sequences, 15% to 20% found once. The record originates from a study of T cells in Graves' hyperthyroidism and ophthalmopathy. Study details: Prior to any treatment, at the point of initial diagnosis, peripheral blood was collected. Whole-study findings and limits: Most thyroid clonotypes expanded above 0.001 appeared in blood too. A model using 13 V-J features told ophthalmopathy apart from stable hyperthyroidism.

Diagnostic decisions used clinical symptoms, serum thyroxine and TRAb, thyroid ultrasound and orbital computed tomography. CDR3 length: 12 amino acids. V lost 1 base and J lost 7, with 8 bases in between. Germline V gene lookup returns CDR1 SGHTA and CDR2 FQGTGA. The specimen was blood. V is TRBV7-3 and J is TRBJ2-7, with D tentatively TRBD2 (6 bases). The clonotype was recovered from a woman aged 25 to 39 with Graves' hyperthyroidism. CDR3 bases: TGTGCCAGCAGCTTAAATGCGGGGGAGCAGTACTTC. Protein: CASSLNAGEQYF.